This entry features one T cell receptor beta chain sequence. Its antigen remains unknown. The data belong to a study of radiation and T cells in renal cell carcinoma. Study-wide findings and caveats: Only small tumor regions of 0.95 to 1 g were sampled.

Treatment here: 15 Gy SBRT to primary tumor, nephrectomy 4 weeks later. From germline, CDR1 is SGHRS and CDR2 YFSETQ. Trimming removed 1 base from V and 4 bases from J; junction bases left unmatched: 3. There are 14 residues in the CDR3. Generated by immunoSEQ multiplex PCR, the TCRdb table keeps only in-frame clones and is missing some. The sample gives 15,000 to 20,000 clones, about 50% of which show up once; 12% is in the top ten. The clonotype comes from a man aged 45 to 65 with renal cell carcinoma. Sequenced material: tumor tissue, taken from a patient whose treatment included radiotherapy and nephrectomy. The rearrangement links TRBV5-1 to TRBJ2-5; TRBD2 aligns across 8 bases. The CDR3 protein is CASSLFLAGETQYF. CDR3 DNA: TGCGCCAGCAGCTTGTTTCTAGCGGGAGAGACCCAGTACTTC.